The 11 T cell receptor beta chains given below trace back to one sample, sequenced in a study of beta chain features in type 1 diabetes. Study results and caveats: For Type 1 diabetes patients, all four CD4+ subsets carried TCRB CDR3s that were moderately but significantly shorter.

Which antigens these TCRs recognize remains unknown. The whole isolated RNA underwent reverse transcription, so sequencing captured expressed TCRB transcripts. Measured with immunoSEQ multiplex PCR; TCRdb has only the in-frame clones, and not every one. The data show hundreds of thousands of clones, roughly 15% seen once. The sequencing input was naive CD4+ T cells from blood. The receptors derive from a man younger than 35 with type 1 diabetes.

V is TRBV10-3 and J is TRBJ1-6; D uncertain. V lost 2 bases, J lost 4 bases, and 9 bases lay in between. There are 15 residues in the CDR3. Germline V gene sequence: CDR1 ENHRY, CDR2 SYGVKD. The CDR3 nucleotides read TGTGCCATCAGTGAGCTACAGTGGTATAATTCACCCCTCCACTTT. Translated, it gives CAISELQWYNSPLHF.

This clone was observed a few times. V gene TRBV30 combines with J gene TRBJ2-5, with 8 bases matching TRBD2. J was trimmed by 9 bases and V by 2 bases; bases with no gene match: 11. Germline V gene sequence: CDR1 GTSNPN, CDR2 SVGIG (reference sequence). This CDR3 spans 14 amino acids. The chain's CDR3 is CAWSSQSGGLAQYF. In DNA, the CDR3 is TGTGCCTGGAGTTCCCAAAGCGGGGGCCTGGCCCAGTACTTC.

In this sample, this clone turned up once. The chain couples TRBV19 to TRBJ1-2, with no clear D. V was clipped by 3 bases and J by 7 bases, with 15 bases between them. This CDR3 has 14 amino acids. CDR1 is LNHDA, CDR2 SQIVND, per germline (reference sequence). The CDR3 DNA is TGTGCCAGTAGTATGAGGGCCCGGATCGGTGGCTACACCTTC. This codes for CASSMRARIGGYTF. The entire variable domain, with the rest obtained from reference TRBV19 and TRBJ1-2, is as follows: DGGITQSPKYLFRKEGQNVTLSCEQNLNHDAMYWYRQDPGQGLRLIYYSQIVNDFQKGDIAEGYSVSREKKESFPLTVTSAQKNPTAFYLCASSMRARIGGYTFGSGTRLTVV.

V is TRBV15 and J is TRBJ2-1, with D tentatively TRBD2 (5 bases). Trimming shortened V by 0 bases and J by 10 bases, and 13 bases separated the two germline ends. The CDR3 spans 14 residues. Germline loops: CDR1 LNHNV, CDR2 YYDKDF (reference sequence). DNA for the CDR3: TGTGCCACCAGCAGAGATCGGGCCCGGAGGGAGCAGTTCTTC. It yields the protein CATSRDRARREQFF.

This clone was found a few times. CDR3 bases: TGTGCCAGCAGCTTTTATGGGGGGAGCTCCTATAATTCACCCCTCCACTTT. Encoded protein: CASSFYGGSSYNSPLHF. The chain couples TRBV11-2 to TRBJ1-6; D might be TRBD1 (5 bases). V lost 3 bases and J 0 bases, leaving 12 bases between the germline ends. The germline V gene encodes CDR1 SGHAT and CDR2 FQNNGV. The CDR3 covers 17 residues.

In its sample, this clone was seen a few times. The V and J genes are TRBV5-1 and TRBJ2-7; TRBD1 agrees at 7 bases. The CDR3 has 16 residues. Per germline, CDR1 SGHRS and CDR2 YFSETQ. V shed 4 bases and J 2 bases; nucleotides not matched to a gene: 12. In DNA, the CDR3 is TGCGCCAGCAGCCTCGCAGAAGGACAGGTCGCCTACGAGCAGTACTTC. Protein: CASSLAEGQVAYEQYF.

The chain employs TRBV28 and TRBJ1-1; unclear D gene. Germline-derived CDR1 and CDR2 are MDHEN and SYDVKM. V shed 7 bases and J shed 5 bases, with 11 bases lying between them. The CDR3 contains 12 residues. CDR3 region: CASIVRGTEAFF. The CDR3 DNA reads as TGTGCCAGCATTGTCAGAGGAACTGAAGCTTTCTTT.

DNA of the CDR3: TGTGCCTGGAGTGTACTAATGCACAATGAGCAGTTCTTC. It codes for CAWSVLMHNEQFF. The chain links TRBV30 to TRBJ2-1; D is unclear. Germline assignment: CDR1 GTSNPN and CDR2 SVGIG (reference sequence). The CDR3 consists of 13 residues. V lost 0 bases, J lost 5 bases, and 8 bases lay in between.

This clone was detected a few times. V gene TRBV11-2 combines with J gene TRBJ2-4, with a tentative D call TRBD1 (6 bases). V was clipped by 5 bases and J by 12 bases, with 11 bases between them. The germline CDR1 and CDR2 sequences are SGHAT and FQNNGV. This CDR3 region has 11 residues. CDR3 sequence reads: CASSPRTAQYF. DNA of the CDR3: TGTGCCAGCAGCCCCAGGACAGCTCAGTACTTC. Combining the CDR3 with reference TRBV11-2 and TRBJ2-4 gives the whole variable domain EAGVAQSPRYKIIEKRQSVAFWCNPISGHATLYWYQQILGQGPKLLIQFQNNGVVDDSQLPKDRFSAERLKGVDSTLKIQPAKLEDSAVYLCASSPRTAQYFGAGTRLSVL.

The V gene is TRBV18, the J gene TRBJ1-1, with D unclear. V dropped 1 base and J dropped 1 base, with 10 bases sitting between them. Germline-derived CDR1 and CDR2 are KGHSH and LQKENI. This CDR3 region has 15 residues. Written as DNA, the CDR3 is TGTGCCAGCTCACCACAAGAGTTAAGGAACACTGAAGCTTTCTTT. Translating gives CASSPQELRNTEAFF.

The chain recombines TRBV5-1 with TRBJ2-7; 10 bases are shared with TRBD2. The CDR3 contains 17 residues. Germline assignment: CDR1 SGHRS and CDR2 YFSETQ. The V segment lost 0 bases and the J segment 3 bases; nucleotides outside the gene matches: 9. This chain's CDR3 is CASSLALAGLAFYEQYF. CDR3 coding DNA: TGCGCCAGCAGCTTGGCACTAGCGGGACTTGCGTTCTACGAGCAGTACTTC.